The 28 T cell receptor beta chains below were found in one sample sequenced in a study of CD8 T cells in ankylosing spondylitis. TCRdb redid the calling of the 5' RACE reads with MiXCR, one entry per CDR3 protein. The repertoire holds more than 150,000 distinct CDR3 sequences, with 10% to 15% as singletons. Input material: blood, either unsorted or a sorted T cell fraction (not recorded which). The receptors stem from a male donor with ankylosing spondylitis or in good health (not recorded which).

The sample holds a few counts of this clonotype. The V gene is TRBV20-1, the J gene TRBJ2-1; 11 positions match TRBD2. CDR1 DFQATT and CDR2 SNEGSKA come from the germline V gene (reference sequence). The J segment lost 4 bases and the V segment lost 7 bases, leaving 3 bases of the junction unmatched. The CDR3 length is 13 residues. The CDR3 reads CSVVAGGYNEQFF. The CDR3 DNA follows: TGCAGTGTGGTAGCGGGGGGGTACAATGAGCAGTTCTTC.

In this sample, this clonotype turned up a few times. The chain employs TRBV6-1 and TRBJ2-1; 8 nucleotides align to TRBD2. Germline assignment: CDR1 MNHNS and CDR2 SASEGT. The CDR3 runs to 13 residues. V shed 10 bases and J 9 bases; nucleotides not matched to a gene: 11. The CDR3 reads CATSAGVQGEQFF. The DNA for the CDR3 is TGTGCCACCTCAGCGGGAGTGCAGGGTGAGCAGTTCTTC.

This clonotype has a handful of counts. The CDR3 reads CASSSTWGVVFF. As DNA, the CDR3 is TGTGCCAGCAGCTCTACTTGGGGGGTCGTGTTCTTC. The V and J genes are TRBV7-9 and TRBJ2-1, with D possibly being TRBD2 (6 bases). Germline assignment: CDR1 SEHNR and CDR2 FQNEAQ (reference sequence). There are 12 residues in the CDR3. Between the trimmed V and J ends, which lost 4 bases and 15 bases, there was a span of 16 bases.

This chain uses TRBV2 with TRBJ2-7; D ambiguous. Germline values: CDR1 SNHLY, CDR2 FYNNEI. The CDR3 spans 12 residues. Deletions cut 5 bases from V and 1 base from J, with 6 bases between. CDR3 protein: CASSPTSYEQYF. Written as DNA, the CDR3 is TGTGCCAGCAGTCCGACATCCTACGAGCAGTACTTC.

This clonotype was seen at least ten times. The chain couples TRBV12-3 or TRBV12-4 to TRBJ2-3; D is unclear. The length of the CDR3 is 16 residues. The germline V and J ends were trimmed by 3 bases and 2 bases, with 15 bases remaining between them. Here the CDR3 DNA reads TGTGCCAGCAGTTTGAACGCTCTGACGGCCACAGATACGCAGTATTTT. Its protein product is CASSLNALTATDTQYF.

This clonotype was detected a few times. The chain uses TRBV12-3 or TRBV12-4 and TRBJ1-1; D gene ambiguous. The CDR3 has 14 residues. Deletions cut 0 bases from V and 11 bases from J, with 16 bases between. The CDR3, as DNA: TGTGCCAGCAGTTTAGCGTTGGTGGGGAGAACGGCTTTCTTT. This encodes CASSLALVGRTAFF.

The chain is built from TRBV12-3 or TRBV12-4 and TRBJ1-4, with D tentatively TRBD1 (5 bases). The CDR3 totals 15 residues. V was clipped by 5 bases and J by 4 bases, with 14 bases between them. CDR3 sequence: CASSPPGTVNEKLFF. The CDR3 bases are TGTGCCAGCAGTCCCCCCGGGACCGTTAATGAAAAACTGTTTTTT.

This clonotype came up a few times. The chain uses TRBV7-9 and TRBJ2-3, with D perhaps TRBD1 (6 bases). V shed 5 bases and J shed 3 bases, with 18 bases lying between them. The CDR3 loop spans 16 amino acids. Germline values: CDR1 SEHNR, CDR2 FQNEAQ (reference sequence). In DNA form, the CDR3 reads TGTGCCAGCAGCACCGTCAGGGGCGGTACGACAGATACGCAGTATTTT. It yields the protein CASSTVRGGTTDTQYF. The full variable domain, rest sourced from reference TRBV7-9 and TRBJ2-3, is DTGVSQNPRHKITKRGQNVTFRCDPISEHNRLYWYRQTLGQGPEFLTYFQNEAQLEKSRLLSDRFSAERPKGSFSTLEIQRTEQGDSAMYLCASSTVRGGTTDTQYFGPGTRLTVL.

This clonotype was recorded once. The chain carries TRBV11-2 and TRBJ2-7; 9 nucleotides line up with TRBD2. In germline, CDR1 is SGHAT, CDR2 FQNNGV. The ends lost 3 bases at V and 1 base at J; junction bases unmatched: 13. This CDR3 spans 18 amino acids. CDR3 region: CASSFPLLSGGSSYEQYF. In DNA form, the CDR3 reads TGTGCCAGCAGCTTCCCACTACTAAGCGGGGGGTCGTCCTACGAGCAGTACTTC.

V is TRBV7-8 and J is TRBJ2-3; a possible D gene is TRBD1 (5 bases). Germline CDR1 SGHVS, CDR2 FQNEAQ. The V gene lost 5 bases and the J gene lost 6 bases, with 21 bases spanning the gap. The CDR3 consists of 16 residues. As DNA, the CDR3 is TGTGCCAGCAGCAAAGGGGCGGCCGTAGGGTACGATACGCAGTATTTT. As protein: CASSKGAAVGYDTQYF. The full variable domain, completed using reference TRBV7-8 and TRBJ2-3, is GAGVSQSPRYKVAKRGQDVALRCDPISGHVSLFWYQQALGQGPEFLTYFQNEAQLDKSGLPSDRFFAERPEGSVSTLKIQRTQQEDSAVYLCASSKGAAVGYDTQYFGPGTRLTVL.

The table lists this clonotype with a few counts. The genes are TRBV12-3 or TRBV12-4 and TRBJ2-5; the D call may be TRBD1 or TRBD2 (5 bases each). This CDR3 is 15 amino acids long. V shed 6 bases and J shed 3 bases, with 17 bases lying between them. CDR3 protein: CASSTTRDGKETQYF. In DNA, the CDR3 is TGTGCCAGCAGCACGACTCGGGACGGTAAAGAGACCCAGTACTTC.

This clonotype occurred a few times. The chain is built from TRBV6-6 and TRBJ1-1; D remains ambiguous. The CDR3 has 13 amino acids. Germline lookup yields CDR1 MNHNY and CDR2 SVGAGI (reference sequence). Deletions cut 11 bases from V and 0 bases from J, with 13 bases between. CDR3 loop: CASNRALNTEAFF. Here the CDR3 DNA reads TGTGCCTCAAACAGAGCCCTGAACACTGAAGCTTTCTTT.

In its sample, this clonotype was seen many times. The chain recombines TRBV4-1 with TRBJ2-1, with D unclear. CDR3 size: 16 residues. The germline CDR1 and CDR2 sequences are MGHRA and YSYEKL. Deletions cut 3 bases from V and 5 bases from J, with 17 bases between. The chain's CDR3 is CASSHPPSSIDNEQFF. The CDR3 nucleotides are TGCGCCAGCAGCCACCCCCCTAGTTCTATCGACAATGAGCAGTTCTTC.

Many counts were recorded for this clonotype. The chain carries TRBV11-2 and TRBJ2-3, with D possibly TRBD2 on 6 matching bases. From germline, CDR1 is SGHAT and CDR2 FQNNGV. The CDR3 length is 14 residues. The V end was cut by 2 bases, the J end by 5 bases, with 11 bases between. DNA for the CDR3: TGTGCCAGCAGCTTATCCGGGAGCGTAGATACGCAGTATTTT. This translates into CASSLSGSVDTQYF.

This clonotype was seen many times. The CDR3 region is CASFPQGANTGELFF. DNA for the CDR3: TGTGCCAGCTTTCCGCAGGGAGCGAACACCGGGGAGCTGTTTTTT. The chain links TRBV18 to TRBJ2-2; D tentatively fits TRBD1 or TRBD2 (5 bases each). CDR1 and CDR2 from the germline V gene are KGHSH and LQKENI. The V and J ends lost 7 bases and 0 bases respectively, with 12 bases between them. The CDR3 totals 15 residues.

This clonotype was seen only a few times. This chain uses TRBV6-1 with TRBJ2-1, with a weak D call TRBD1 (5 bases). V lost 7 bases and J 2 bases, leaving 18 bases between the germline ends. The CDR3 is 16 amino acids. From germline, CDR1 is MNHNS and CDR2 SASEGT. The CDR3 region has the DNA TGTGCCAGCATTCCGCCGGGTGGGGCGGCCTACAATGAGCAGTTCTTC. It specifies CASIPPGGAAYNEQFF.

This clonotype has ten or more counts. The J gene is TRBJ2-3, the V gene TRBV4-1; tentatively, D is TRBD2 (7 bases). Germline-derived CDR1 and CDR2 are MGHRA and YSYEKL. The CDR3 length is 16 residues. The germline V and J ends were trimmed by 8 bases and 2 bases, with 20 bases remaining between them. The CDR3 sequence: CASAKKGGRNTDTQYF. CDR3 in DNA: TGCGCCAGCGCCAAAAAGGGGGGGCGGAACACAGATACGCAGTATTTT.

The sample holds a few counts of this clonotype. The V gene is TRBV7-6, the J gene TRBJ2-3; 10 bases match TRBD2. The CDR3 is 15 residues long. V lost 6 bases, J lost 5 bases, and 8 bases stayed unmatched. Per the germline V gene, CDR1 is SGHVS and CDR2 is FNYEAQ. CDR3 region: CASSSLAGVGDTQYF. In DNA form, the CDR3 reads TGTGCCAGCAGTTCTCTAGCGGGGGTCGGAGATACGCAGTATTTT. Complete variable domain (other parts from reference TRBV7-6 and TRBJ2-3): GAGVSQSPRYKVTKRGQDVALRCDPISGHVSLYWYRQALGQGPEFLTYFNYEAQQDKSGLPNDRFSAERPEGSISTLTIQRTEQRDSAMYRCASSSLAGVGDTQYFGPGTRLTVL.

This clonotype showed up many times. This chain uses TRBV12-3 or TRBV12-4 with TRBJ1-1; the D gene is possibly TRBD1 (5 bases). Trimming took off 5 bases at V and 0 bases at J, with 13 bases between the two ends. The CDR3 is made up of 15 amino acids. The CDR3 region is CASSPQGNLNTEAFF. The CDR3 coding sequence is TGTGCCAGCAGTCCTCAGGGTAATTTGAACACTGAAGCTTTCTTT.

V usage is TRBV7-2 and J usage is TRBJ2-7; D possibly uses TRBD1 or TRBD2 (5 bases each). This CDR3 spans 15 amino acids. Germline V gene sequence: CDR1 SGHTA, CDR2 FQGNSA. V lost 5 bases, J lost 6 bases, and 20 bases lay in between. CDR3 sequence (DNA): TGTGCCAGCAGCCCGTGGGGGAGCGATTCAGGCGAGCAGTACTTC. This codes for CASSPWGSDSGEQYF.

This clonotype was detected only a few times. This rearrangement joins TRBV13 to TRBJ1-5; D is unresolved. The V end was cut by 5 bases, the J end by 7 bases, with 9 bases between. Germline CDR1 and CDR2: PRHDT and FYEKMQ (reference sequence). The CDR3 sequence is 12 residues long. CDR3 protein: CASSIGRQPQHF. CDR3 in DNA: TGTGCCAGCAGCATCGGTCGGCAGCCCCAGCATTTT.

J is TRBJ2-1 and V is TRBV5-1; D possibly corresponds to TRBD1 (5 bases). The CDR3 spans 15 residues. V shed 4 bases and J shed 8 bases, with 19 bases lying between them. CDR1 and CDR2 (germline): SGHRS, YFSETQ. CDR3 DNA sequence: TGCGCCAGCAGCCCGTACCAGGGCAAGCTGGATGAGCAGTTCTTC. Its translation: CASSPYQGKLDEQFF.

This clonotype came up many times. The chain is built from TRBV29-1 and TRBJ2-3; 10 nucleotides agree with TRBD2. The germline V gene encodes CDR1 SQVTM and CDR2 ANQGSEA. Germline trimming cut 4 bases from V and 2 bases from J; bases unmatched to any gene: 6. The CDR3 covers 15 residues. CDR3 sequence: CSVVLAGALTDTQYF. DNA for the CDR3: TGCAGCGTTGTCCTAGCGGGAGCGCTCACAGATACGCAGTATTTT.

The V and J genes are TRBV7-9 and TRBJ1-1; weak D call: TRBD1 (5 bases). The CDR3 loop spans 15 amino acids. V was cut by 0 bases and J by 5 bases, with 13 bases left in between. From germline, CDR1 is SEHNR and CDR2 FQNEAQ (reference sequence). Here the CDR3 reads CASSLAQGGKTEAFF. DNA of the CDR3: TGTGCCAGCAGCTTAGCGCAGGGAGGAAAAACTGAAGCTTTCTTT. Complete variable domain (other parts from reference TRBV7-9 and TRBJ1-1): DTGVSQNPRHKITKRGQNVTFRCDPISEHNRLYWYRQTLGQGPEFLTYFQNEAQLEKSRLLSDRFSAERPKGSFSTLEIQRTEQGDSAMYLCASSLAQGGKTEAFFGQGTRLTVV.

The chain combines TRBV5-8 with TRBJ2-3; D unclear. In germline, CDR1 is SGHTS, CDR2 YDEGEE. V lost 4 bases and J 1 base, leaving 13 bases between the germline ends. The CDR3 spans 15 residues. The CDR3 DNA sequence: TGTGCCAGCAGCCCGGAGACCCACCGCACAGATACGCAGTATTTT. As protein: CASSPETHRTDTQYF.

The rearrangement joins TRBV7-9 to TRBJ2-1; no reliable D call. Germline CDR1 is SEHNR and CDR2 is FQNEAQ (reference sequence). The CDR3 spans 13 residues. The ends were cut back, 8 bases at V and 6 bases at J, with 14 bases in the middle. CDR3 loop: CASGSTAGNEQFF. In DNA, the CDR3 is TGTGCCAGCGGGTCGACGGCCGGCAATGAGCAGTTCTTC.

This clonotype was observed a few times. V gene TRBV6-1 combines with J gene TRBJ2-1, with TRBD2 matching over 10 bases. The CDR3 runs 15 residues. Germline values: CDR1 MNHNS, CDR2 SASEGT. V shed 2 bases, J shed 5 bases, and the junction held 3 bases outside the gene matches. CDR3 sequence (DNA): TGTGCCAGCAGTGAAAAAGCGGGGGGGCACAATGAGCAGTTCTTC. Translated, it gives CASSEKAGGHNEQFF.

This clonotype was counted at least ten times. The chain recombines TRBV5-1 with TRBJ2-2, with 7 bases that match TRBD1. The germline V gene has CDR1 SGHRS and CDR2 YFSETQ. The CDR3 is 15 residues long. V was pared by 7 bases and J by 0 bases, with 6 bases of the junction left unmatched. CDR3 in amino acids: CASVNRGANTGELFF. The CDR3 nucleotides are TGCGCCAGCGTCAACAGGGGCGCGAACACCGGGGAGCTGTTTTTT.